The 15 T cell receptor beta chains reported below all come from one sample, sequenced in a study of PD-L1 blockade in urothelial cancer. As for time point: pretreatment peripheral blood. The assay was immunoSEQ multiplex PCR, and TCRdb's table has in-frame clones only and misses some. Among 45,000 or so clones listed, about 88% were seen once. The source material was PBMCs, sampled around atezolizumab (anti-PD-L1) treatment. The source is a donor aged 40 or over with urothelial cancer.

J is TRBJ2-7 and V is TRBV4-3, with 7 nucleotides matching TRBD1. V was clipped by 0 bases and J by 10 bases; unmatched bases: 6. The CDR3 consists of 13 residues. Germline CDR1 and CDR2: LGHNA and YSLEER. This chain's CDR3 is CASSQDGTEKQYF. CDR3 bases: TGCGCCAGCAGCCAAGATGGGACAGAAAAACAGTACTTC.

CDR3 sequence reads: CASSYPDRTEAFF. The CDR3 DNA sequence: TGTGCCAGCAGTTACCCAGACAGAACTGAAGCTTTCTTT. The rearrangement uses TRBV6-6 and TRBJ1-1, with D possibly being TRBD1 (5 bases). The CDR3 runs to 13 residues. Trimming removed 2 bases from V and 5 bases from J, with 9 bases in between. The germline V gene encodes CDR1 MNHNY and CDR2 SVGAGI (reference sequence).

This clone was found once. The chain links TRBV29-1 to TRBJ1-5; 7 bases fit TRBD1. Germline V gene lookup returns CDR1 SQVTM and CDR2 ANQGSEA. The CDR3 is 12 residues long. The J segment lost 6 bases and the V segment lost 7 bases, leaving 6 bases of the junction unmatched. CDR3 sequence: CSASQGSQPQHF. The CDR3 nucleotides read TGCAGCGCCTCACAGGGGTCTCAGCCCCAGCATTTT.

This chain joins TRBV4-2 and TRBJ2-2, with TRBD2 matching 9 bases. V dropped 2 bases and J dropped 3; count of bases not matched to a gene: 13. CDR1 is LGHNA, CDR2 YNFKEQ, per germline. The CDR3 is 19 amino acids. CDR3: CASSQYWGLADIDTGELFF. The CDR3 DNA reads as TGTGCCAGCAGCCAATACTGGGGACTAGCAGACATAGACACCGGGGAGCTGTTTTTT.

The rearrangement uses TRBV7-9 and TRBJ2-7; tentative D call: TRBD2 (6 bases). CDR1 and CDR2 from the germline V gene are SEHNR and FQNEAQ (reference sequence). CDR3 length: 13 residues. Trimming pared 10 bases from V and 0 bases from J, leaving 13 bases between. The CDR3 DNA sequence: TGTGCCAACGAAACGGGAGTCTCCTACGAGCAGTACTTC. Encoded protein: CANETGVSYEQYF.

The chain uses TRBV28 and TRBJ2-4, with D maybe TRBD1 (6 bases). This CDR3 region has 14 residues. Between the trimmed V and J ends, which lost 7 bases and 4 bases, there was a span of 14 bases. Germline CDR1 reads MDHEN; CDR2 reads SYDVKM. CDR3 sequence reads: CASTTPQGKNIQYF. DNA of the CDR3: TGTGCCAGCACCACCCCCCAGGGGAAAAACATTCAGTACTTC.

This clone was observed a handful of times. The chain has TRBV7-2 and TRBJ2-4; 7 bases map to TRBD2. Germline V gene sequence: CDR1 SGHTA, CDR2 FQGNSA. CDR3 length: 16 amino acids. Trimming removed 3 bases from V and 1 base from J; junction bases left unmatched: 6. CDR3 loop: CASSLGRGGAKNIQYF. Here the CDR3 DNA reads TGTGCCAGCAGCTTGGGGAGGGGAGGGGCCAAAAACATTCAGTACTTC. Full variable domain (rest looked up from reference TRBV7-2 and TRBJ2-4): GAGVSQSPSNKVTEKGKDVELRCDPISGHTALYWYRQSLGQGLEFLIYFQGNSAPDKSGLPSDRFSAERTGGSVSTLTIQRTQQEDSAVYLCASSLGRGGAKNIQYFGAGTRLSVL.

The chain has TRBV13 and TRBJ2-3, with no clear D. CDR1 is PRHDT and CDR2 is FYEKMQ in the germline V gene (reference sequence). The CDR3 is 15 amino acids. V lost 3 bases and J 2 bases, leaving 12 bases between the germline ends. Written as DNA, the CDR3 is TGTGCCAGCAGCTTGGCTTCGGGTCCCACAGATACGCAGTATTTT. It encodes CASSLASGPTDTQYF.

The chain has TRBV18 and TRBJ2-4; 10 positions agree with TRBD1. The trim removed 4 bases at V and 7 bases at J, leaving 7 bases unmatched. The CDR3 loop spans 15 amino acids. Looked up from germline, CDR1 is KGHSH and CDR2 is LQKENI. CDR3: CASSLRDRGSNIQYF. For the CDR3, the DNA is TGTGCCAGCTCACTCCGGGACAGGGGTTCGAACATTCAGTACTTC.

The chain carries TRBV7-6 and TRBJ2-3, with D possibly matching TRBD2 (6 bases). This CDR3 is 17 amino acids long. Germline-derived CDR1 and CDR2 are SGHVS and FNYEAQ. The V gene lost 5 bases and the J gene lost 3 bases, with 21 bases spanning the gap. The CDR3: CASSPPPRGAGTDTQYF. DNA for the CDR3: TGTGCCAGCAGCCCCCCTCCGCGGGGCGCGGGGACAGATACGCAGTATTTT.

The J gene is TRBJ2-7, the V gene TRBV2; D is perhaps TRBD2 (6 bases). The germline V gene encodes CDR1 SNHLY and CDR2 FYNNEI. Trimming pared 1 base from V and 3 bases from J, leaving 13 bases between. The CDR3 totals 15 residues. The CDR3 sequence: CASSEGQPGGYEQYF. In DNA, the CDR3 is TGTGCCAGCAGTGAAGGGCAGCCCGGGGGCTACGAGCAGTACTTC. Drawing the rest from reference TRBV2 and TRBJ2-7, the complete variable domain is EPEVTQTPSHQVTQMGQEVILRCVPISNHLYFYWYRQILGQKVEFLVSFYNNEISEKSEIFDDQFSVERPDGSNFTLKIRSTKLEDSAMYFCASSEGQPGGYEQYFGPGTRLTVT.

The CDR3 here is CASSLAVAGGRDTQYF. The CDR3 bases are TGCGCCAGCAGCTTGGCCGTAGCGGGAGGGAGGGATACGCAGTATTTT. V is TRBV5-1 and J is TRBJ2-3; 11 bases align to TRBD2. The CDR3 totals 16 residues. The junction had 6 bases not matched to a gene; V was cut back by 0 bases and J by 6 bases. CDR1 is SGHRS, CDR2 YFSETQ, per germline.

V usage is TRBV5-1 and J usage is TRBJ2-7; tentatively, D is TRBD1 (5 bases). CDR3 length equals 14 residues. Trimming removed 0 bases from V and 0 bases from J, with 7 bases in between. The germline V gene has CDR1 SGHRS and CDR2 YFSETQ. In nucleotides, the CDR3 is TGCGCCAGCAGCTTGGGACAGACCTCCTACGAGCAGTACTTC. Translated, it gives CASSLGQTSYEQYF.

CDR3 bases: TGTGCCAGCAGCAGGCGTGGGCTAGCGGGAGGATCCCCCGGGGAGCAGTACTTC. Amino acids: CASSRRGLAGGSPGEQYF. This chain joins TRBV11-2 and TRBJ2-7, with TRBD2 identical over 11 bases. CDR1 is SGHAT and CDR2 is FQNNGV in the germline V gene. V was clipped by 5 bases and J by 7 bases; unmatched bases: 19. The CDR3 totals 18 residues.

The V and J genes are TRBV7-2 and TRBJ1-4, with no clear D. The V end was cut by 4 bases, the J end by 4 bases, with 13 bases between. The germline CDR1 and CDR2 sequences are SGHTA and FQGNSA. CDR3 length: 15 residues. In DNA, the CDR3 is TGTGCCAGCAGCTCGGGAGTCCGGGTTAATGAAAAACTGTTTTTT. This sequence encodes CASSSGVRVNEKLFF.